This passage covers 5 T cell receptor beta chains from one sample sequenced in a study of T cells after yellow fever vaccination. One entry per CDR3 protein, called by TCRdb with MiXCR from the 5' RACE reads. The sample holds some 350,000 distinct CDR3 sequences, 6% to 8% seen once. The sequenced sample was PBMCs, obtained 5 days after the yellow fever booster vaccination. These TCRs come from a man under 40 who received the YFV17D yellow fever vaccine.

This clonotype has just a few counts. The rearrangement joins TRBV27 to TRBJ2-3; the D gene is possibly TRBD2 (6 bases). The V end lost 6 bases, the J end lost 5 bases, and 18 bases lay between the germline ends. The germline V gene has CDR1 MNHEY and CDR2 SMNVEV (reference sequence). The CDR3 runs 15 residues. In nucleotides, the CDR3 is TGTGCCAGCAGCCTTACTAGCATTGGTCGAGATACGCAGTATTTT. It specifies CASSLTSIGRDTQYF.

This clonotype was seen a few times. This chain uses TRBV29-1 with TRBJ2-2; a weak D match, TRBD1 (5 bases). This CDR3 is built from 15 residues. The germline V and J ends were trimmed by 2 bases and 1 base, with 11 bases remaining between them. Germline V CDR1 and CDR2: SQVTM, ANQGSEA. The CDR3 reads CSVESAGLNTGELFF. The CDR3 DNA reads TGCAGCGTTGAATCGGCAGGGCTGAACACCGGGGAGCTGTTTTTT.

About this clonotype: This could be a read error, since a much larger clone is one nucleotide away. The chain joins TRBV6-5 to TRBJ1-5; the D is unclear. V was clipped by 2 bases and J by 7 bases, with 12 bases between them. Germline V gene sequence: CDR1 MNHEY, CDR2 SVGAGI. The CDR3 covers 14 residues. The CDR3 bases are TGTGCCAGCAGTTACCCCGGCCCGGGGCAGCCCCAGCATTTT. It is translated as CASSYPGPGQPQHF.

This clonotype was observed many times. The chain combines TRBV6-5 with TRBJ1-4; TRBD1 matches 7 bases. Unmatched junction bases numbered 2, after V lost 2 bases and J lost 5 bases. Germline V lookup: CDR1 MNHEY, CDR2 SVGAGI. The CDR3 is made up of 14 amino acids. The CDR3 DNA reads as TGTGCCAGCAGTTACGGGACAGTAAATGAAAAACTGTTTTTT. The encoded protein is CASSYGTVNEKLFF.

V usage is TRBV18 and J usage is TRBJ1-1; D is uncertain. The CDR3 runs to 13 residues. Germline V gene data show CDR1 as KGHSH and CDR2 as LQKENI. With 6 bases removed from V and 0 bases from J, the gap between germline ends came to 8 bases. The DNA of the CDR3 is TGTGCCAGCTCCCACGACCTGAACACTGAAGCTTTCTTT. Protein: CASSHDLNTEAFF.